A selection of T cell receptor beta chains follows, all from one sample in a study of patients and donors after allogeneic stem cell transplantation. TCRdb processed the RT-PCR reads anew with MiXCR; each CDR3 protein has one entry. The data contain some 880,000 distinct CDR3 sequences, about a sixth of them singletons. What was sequenced was blood, either unsorted or a sorted T cell fraction (not recorded which). The receptors come from a human donor who was either an allogeneic HSCT recipient or a stem cell or donor lymphocyte infusion donor (not recorded which). It is not recorded whose cells these are; they may come from a transplant donor. Each CDR3 is given with its conserved first and last residue. Clone size is stated in some rows and not others, as once, few, many or a class when expanded.

cdr3_length: 14; v_call: TRBV27; j_call: TRBJ1-6; clone_size: few; cdr3_aa: CASSVGGWNSPLHF
cdr3_length: 14; v_call: TRBV12-3/TRBV12-4; j_call: TRBJ1-5; clone_size: many; cdr3_aa: CASSLGTSNQPQHF
cdr3_length: 14; v_call: TRBV6-1; j_call: TRBJ2-2; clone_size: once; cdr3_aa: CASSESDNTGELFF
cdr3_length: 14; v_call: TRBV4-3; j_call: TRBJ1-6; clone_size: .; cdr3_aa: CASSQEQSNSPLHF
cdr3_length: 15; v_call: TRBV10-3; j_call: TRBJ1-2; clone_size: many; cdr3_aa: CAINLGGRANYGYTF
cdr3_length: 12; v_call: TRBV12-3/TRBV12-4; j_call: TRBJ2-5; clone_size: few; cdr3_aa: CASSLEGWTQYF
cdr3_length: 15; v_call: TRBV4-3; j_call: TRBJ2-2; clone_size: .; cdr3_aa: CASSRETANTGELFF
cdr3_length: 14; v_call: TRBV5-1; j_call: TRBJ2-1; clone_size: .; cdr3_aa: CASSRATKNNEQFF
cdr3_length: 15; v_call: TRBV6-5; j_call: TRBJ1-1; clone_size: few; cdr3_aa: CASSSDRIINTEAFF
cdr3_length: 11; v_call: TRBV27; j_call: TRBJ1-1; clone_size: .; cdr3_aa: CATQRGAEAFF
cdr3_length: 13; v_call: TRBV13; j_call: TRBJ1-1; clone_size: few; cdr3_aa: CASSTNRGSEAFF
cdr3_length: 13; v_call: TRBV5-1; j_call: TRBJ1-1; clone_size: .; cdr3_aa: CASSLGHRLEAFF
cdr3_length: 14; v_call: TRBV2; j_call: TRBJ1-5; clone_size: .; cdr3_aa: CASSDWTTNQPQHF
cdr3_length: 13; v_call: TRBV20-1; j_call: TRBJ1-5; clone_size: .; cdr3_aa: CSATQMYNQPQHF
cdr3_length: 14; v_call: TRBV3-1; j_call: TRBJ2-7; clone_size: .; cdr3_aa: CASSHRRGVHEQYF
cdr3_length: 16; v_call: TRBV27; j_call: TRBJ2-3; clone_size: .; cdr3_aa: CASSTRQGISTDTQYF
cdr3_length: 15; v_call: TRBV7-9; j_call: TRBJ1-6; clone_size: .; cdr3_aa: CASSPSAGWGSPLHF
cdr3_length: 13; v_call: TRBV20-1; j_call: TRBJ2-7; clone_size: .; cdr3_aa: CSTPGQGPYEQYF
cdr3_length: 16; v_call: TRBV20-1; j_call: TRBJ1-5; clone_size: many; cdr3_aa: CSANSRQETSNQPQHF
cdr3_length: 14; v_call: TRBV5-6; j_call: TRBJ2-3; clone_size: few; cdr3_aa: CASSLVQATDTQYF
cdr3_length: 14; v_call: TRBV12-3/TRBV12-4; j_call: TRBJ1-1; clone_size: many; cdr3_aa: CASGRGDSMRQAFF
cdr3_length: 15; v_call: TRBV20-1; j_call: TRBJ2-7; clone_size: .; cdr3_aa: CSATPGLAGLYEQYF
cdr3_length: 14; v_call: TRBV12-3/TRBV12-4; j_call: TRBJ2-7; clone_size: few; cdr3_aa: CASSFLPGIYEQYF
cdr3_length: 13; v_call: TRBV10-3; j_call: TRBJ1-1; clone_size: .; cdr3_aa: CAISVQMNTEAFF
cdr3_length: 16; v_call: TRBV27; j_call: TRBJ1-3; clone_size: few; cdr3_aa: CASSPQKGSSGNTIYF
cdr3_length: 15; v_call: TRBV5-5; j_call: TRBJ1-1; clone_size: few; cdr3_aa: CASSPDRAMNTEAFF
cdr3_length: 15; v_call: TRBV5-5; j_call: TRBJ1-4; clone_size: .; cdr3_aa: CASSLGSGGLGKLFF
cdr3_length: 14; v_call: TRBV25-1; j_call: TRBJ2-1; clone_size: .; cdr3_aa: CASSDGVRGIEQFF
cdr3_length: 14; v_call: TRBV6-1; j_call: TRBJ2-7; clone_size: few; cdr3_aa: CASSGTFVSYEQYF
cdr3_length: 12; v_call: TRBV7-2; j_call: TRBJ1-1; clone_size: .; cdr3_aa: CASSLQRTEAFF
cdr3_length: 16; v_call: TRBV29-1; j_call: TRBJ2-3; clone_size: .; cdr3_aa: CSVEGLAVTSTDTQYF
cdr3_length: 18; v_call: TRBV3-1; j_call: TRBJ2-1; clone_size: .; cdr3_aa: CASSQYTPTSGIGDEQFF
cdr3_length: 13; v_call: TRBV3-1; j_call: TRBJ2-7; clone_size: .; cdr3_aa: CASSRTGGAEQYF
cdr3_length: 16; v_call: TRBV6-1; j_call: TRBJ2-4; clone_size: .; cdr3_aa: CASSHTTGLAKNIQYF
cdr3_length: 16; v_call: TRBV12-3/TRBV12-4; j_call: TRBJ2-4; clone_size: few; cdr3_aa: CASSSGPFLAKNIQYF
cdr3_length: 16; v_call: TRBV5-6; j_call: TRBJ1-1; clone_size: .; cdr3_aa: CASSQGQVYWDTEAFF
cdr3_length: 14; v_call: TRBV30; j_call: TRBJ1-1; clone_size: .; cdr3_aa: CAWKSRASGAEAFF
cdr3_length: 15; v_call: TRBV4-3; j_call: TRBJ2-7; clone_size: few; cdr3_aa: CASSQENLSSYEQYF